The clone carrying this TCR beta chain was seen ten or more times. Its antigen is unidentified. CDR3-region Arm-PCR and iRepertoire HTBI primers produced the TCR beta libraries. TCRdb processed the multiplex PCR reads anew with MiXCR; each CDR3 protein has one entry. The profile shows roughly 420,000 distinct CDR3 sequences, over 15% of them singletons. The data are from a study of regulatory T cells in long-lasting Graves disease. Findings and caveats of the study: Only a small sample size was used, which may have cut accuracy.

As to time point: newly diagnosed GD, antithyroid drugs for less than 3 months. Extracted RNA from PBMCs served as the source of the TCR library. Recruitment took place at an endocrinology department in Xi'an, China. This CDR3 region has 15 residues. Looked up from germline, CDR1 is SEHNR and CDR2 is FQNEAQ (reference sequence). V lost 0 bases, J lost 2 bases, and 10 bases lay in between. This same sample was also taken into another study, of T cells in Graves' hyperthyroidism and ophthalmopathy.

The chain joins TRBV7-9 to TRBJ1-1; D is ambiguous. The TCR comes from a woman in her 30s with Graves disease. The sample here was peripheral blood mononuclear cells (PBMCs), taken at new diagnosis, from a patient treated with antithyroid drugs. In nucleotides, the CDR3 is TGTGCCAGCAGCTTAGCGCGCAGAGATAACACTGAAGCTTTCTTT. Protein product: CASSLARRDNTEAFF.